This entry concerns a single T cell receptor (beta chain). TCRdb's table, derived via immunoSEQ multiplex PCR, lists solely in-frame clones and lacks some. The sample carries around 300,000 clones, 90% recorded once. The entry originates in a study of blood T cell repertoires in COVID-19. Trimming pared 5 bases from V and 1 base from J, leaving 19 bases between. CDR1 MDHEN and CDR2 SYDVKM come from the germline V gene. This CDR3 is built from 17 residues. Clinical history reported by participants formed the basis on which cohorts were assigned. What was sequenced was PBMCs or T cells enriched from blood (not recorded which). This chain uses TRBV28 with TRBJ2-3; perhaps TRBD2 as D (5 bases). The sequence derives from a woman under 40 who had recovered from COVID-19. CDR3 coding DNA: TGTGCCAGCAGTCAGGCGGGCCGCAGGCAAGGCACAGATACGCAGTATTTT. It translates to CASSQAGRRQGTDTQYF.